This is a list of T cell receptor beta chains from one sample in a study of cytomegalovirus exposure and HLA in healthy donors. Here immunoSEQ multiplex PCR was the method, and the copy in TCRdb shows in-frame clones only, minus some. The sample consists of some 160,000 clones, less than 90% of them appearing once. Sequenced: PBMCs. Receptors were obtained from a male donor in good health and CMV-seropositive. CDR3s include the opening cysteine and the closing phenylalanine or tryptophan. D genes are given only for firm matches. Rows give clone size only sometimes, using once, few, many, or a class for an expanded clone.

TRBD1,14,.,TRBJ1-5,TRBV28,CASSSGQGNQPQHF,TGTGCCAGCAGCTCGGGACAGGGGAACCAGCCCCAGCATTTT
.,15,.,TRBJ2-1,TRBV2,CASSTDSPVHNEQFF,TGTGCCAGCAGTACCGACAGTCCCGTCCACAATGAGCAGTTCTTC
.,13,.,TRBJ1-4,TRBV7-9,CASSLERGEKLFF,TGTGCCAGCAGCTTAGAGAGGGGGGAAAAACTGTTTTTT
TRBD2,16,.,TRBJ2-1,TRBV4-1,CASSLTSSGAYNEQFF,TGCGCCAGCAGCCTTACCTCTAGCGGGGCCTACAATGAGCAGTTCTTC
TRBD1,14,.,TRBJ1-4,TRBV19,CASSIFQGGEKLFF,TGTGCCAGTAGTATCTTCCAGGGGGGAGAAAAACTGTTTTTT
.,14,.,TRBJ1-5,TRBV4-1,CASSQVRGNQPQHF,TGCGCCAGCAGCCAAGTACGGGGTAATCAGCCCCAGCATTTT
.,15,.,TRBJ2-3,TRBV9,CASSVAGGTLDTQYF,TGTGCCAGCAGCGTAGCTGGGGGGACCCTGGATACGCAGTATTTT
.,10,.,TRBJ2-5,TRBV29-1,CSVVVPTQYF,TGCAGCGTCGTAGTGCCGACCCAGTACTTC
.,15,.,TRBJ2-7,TRBV28,CASSLGHEAPYEQYF,TGTGCCAGCAGCCTTGGACACGAGGCACCCTACGAGCAGTACTTC
.,12,.,TRBJ2-5,TRBV29-1,CSVALAQETQYF,TGCAGCGTTGCTCTAGCCCAAGAGACCCAGTACTTC
TRBD2,19,.,TRBJ2-1,TRBV7-8,CASSTPGTSGISSYNEQFF,TGTGCCAGCAGCACTCCCGGGACTAGCGGAATCTCTTCCTACAATGAGCAGTTCTTC
TRBD2,15,.,TRBJ2-3,TRBV29-1,CSVGLAGVLTDTQYF,TGCAGCGTTGGACTAGCGGGAGTCTTGACAGATACGCAGTATTTT
TRBD1,15,.,TRBJ2-7,TRBV10-2,CASSVGTASSYEQYF,TGCGCCAGCAGTGTAGGGACAGCGTCCTCCTACGAGCAGTACTTC
TRBD1,15,.,TRBJ2-7,TRBV4-1,CASSQRQGTVNEQYF,TGCGCCAGCAGCCAGAGGCAGGGGACAGTGAACGAGCAGTACTTC
.,13,.,TRBJ2-7,TRBV10-3,CAIRAGDSYEQYF,TGTGCCATCAGGGCAGGTGACTCCTACGAGCAGTACTTC
.,13,.,TRBJ2-7,TRBV6-6,CASSYQGTGEQYF,TGTGCCAGCAGTTATCAGGGTACGGGCGAGCAGTACTTC
TRBD1,17,once,TRBJ1-1,TRBV4-2,CASSPPRGHTGGTEAFF,TGTGCCAGCAGCCCCCCGAGAGGCCACACAGGGGGCACTGAAGCTTTCTTT
TRBD1,13,.,TRBJ2-3,TRBV12-5,CASERDSTSTQYF,TGTGCTAGTGAACGGGACAGCACGAGTACGCAGTATTTT
TRBD2,20,.,TRBJ2-5,TRBV11-3,CASSLPPFGLAEGYQETQYF,TGTGCCAGCAGCTTACCCCCCTTTGGACTAGCGGAGGGATACCAAGAGACCCAGTACTTC
.,13,.,TRBJ2-3,TRBV28,CASTLTSTDTQYF,TGTGCCAGCACTCTCACTAGCACAGATACGCAGTATTTT
TRBD2,13,.,TRBJ2-7,TRBV9,CASSVGTSYEQYF,TGTGCCAGCAGCGTAGGGACTAGCTACGAGCAGTACTTC
.,13,.,TRBJ1-3,TRBV29-1,CSFRRVPGNTIYF,TGCAGCTTCCGCCGGGTCCCTGGAAACACCATATATTTT
.,14,few,TRBJ1-1,TRBV27,CASNPRRMNTEAFF,TGTGCCAGCAATCCACGGAGGATGAACACTGAAGCTTTCTTT
.,14,.,TRBJ1-2,TRBV5-5,CASSLDLGYRGYTF,TGTGCCAGCAGCTTGGACCTCGGGTACCGTGGCTACACCTTC
.,13,.,TRBJ2-7,TRBV11-2,CASSRGRAGEQYF,TGTGCCAGCAGCAGGGGGCGGGCGGGAGAGCAGTACTTC
.,13,.,TRBJ1-5,TRBV28,CASLLGGVGPQHF,TGTGCCAGCCTCCTTGGAGGAGTGGGGCCCCAGCATTTT
TRBD1,16,.,TRBJ1-5,TRBV19,CASSTSPGQGIQPQHF,TGTGCCAGTAGTACCTCTCCGGGACAGGGGATTCAGCCCCAGCATTTT
.,15,.,TRBJ2-3,TRBV5-1,CASQHPAVGRDTQYF,TGCGCCAGCCAACACCCAGCGGTGGGGAGAGATACGCAGTATTTT
.,14,.,TRBJ2-7,TRBV28,CASSGVGGAYEQYF,TGTGCCAGCAGTGGGGTAGGAGGGGCCTACGAGCAGTACTTC
TRBD2,16,.,TRBJ2-7,TRBV11-2,CASSFFGGGPGYEQYF,TGTGCCAGCAGCTTTTTTGGGGGAGGGCCGGGGTACGAGCAGTACTTC
.,15,.,TRBJ2-7,TRBV6-1,CASSERQGLTYEQYF,TGTGCCAGCAGTGAACGCCAGGGGCTCACCTACGAGCAGTACTTC
.,15,.,TRBJ1-5,TRBV4-2,CASSQENRQNQPQHF,TGTGCCAGCAGCCAAGAAAACAGGCAAAATCAGCCCCAGCATTTT
TRBD2,14,.,TRBJ2-5,TRBV2,CASTRLAVGPDQYF,TGTGCCAGCACCCGGCTAGCGGTCGGTCCGGACCAGTACTTC
.,14,.,TRBJ2-1,TRBV5-1,CASSLTAGMNEQFF,TGCGCCAGCAGCTTAACCGCCGGGATGAATGAGCAGTTCTTC
TRBD1,13,.,TRBJ1-2,TRBV29-1,CSVEEDRGSGYTF,TGCAGCGTTGAAGAGGACAGGGGATCTGGCTACACCTTC
TRBD1,14,once,TRBJ1-3,TRBV5-6,CASSTDRERNTIYF,TGTGCCAGCAGCACTGACAGGGAGAGAAACACCATATATTTT
TRBD1,15,.,TRBJ2-7,TRBV5-6,CASSLGGQGNWEQYF,TGTGCCAGCAGCTTGGGGGGACAGGGGAACTGGGAGCAGTACTTC
.,15,.,TRBJ2-5,TRBV7-9,CASSLNSGSQETQYF,TGTGCCAGCAGCTTAAATTCAGGGTCCCAAGAGACCCAGTACTTC
TRBD2,14,.,TRBJ2-7,TRBV7-2,CASSTSGSSYEQYF,TGTGCCAGCAGCACTAGCGGGAGCTCCTACGAGCAGTACTTC
TRBD1,20,.,TRBJ1-5,TRBV27,CASSLRNRGRLAYSNQPQHF,TGTGCCAGCAGTTTAAGAAACAGGGGTCGCCTGGCGTATAGCAATCAGCCCCAGCATTTT
.,14,few,TRBJ2-5,TRBV19,CASSIVAHQETQYF,TGTGCCAGTAGTATAGTAGCCCATCAAGAGACCCAGTACTTC
TRBD2,15,once,TRBJ2-7,TRBV28,CASSPSLRGVYEQYF,TGTGCCAGCAGTCCATCCCTGCGGGGGGTCTACGAGCAGTACTTC
.,12,.,TRBJ2-2,TRBV19,CASTPGTGELFF,TGTGCCAGTACTCCGGGCACCGGGGAGCTGTTTTTT
TRBD2,12,.,TRBJ2-7,TRBV30,CGIASGSYEQYF,TGTGGCATAGCTAGCGGCTCCTACGAGCAGTACTTC
.,15,.,TRBJ1-1,TRBV5-4,CASSLPSGMNTEAFF,TGTGCCAGCAGCTTGCCCTCAGGGATGAACACTGAAGCTTTCTTT
.,14,few,TRBJ2-7,TRBV5-4,CASSSDAGSYEQYF,TGTGCCAGCAGCTCGGATGCAGGATCCTACGAGCAGTACTTC
.,15,.,TRBJ2-7,TRBV7-9,CSSSEWARDVYEQYF,TGTTCCAGCAGCGAGTGGGCCCGGGATGTGTACGAGCAGTACTTC
.,11,.,TRBJ2-1,TRBV30,CAWSFSNEQFF,TGTGCCTGGAGTTTCAGCAATGAGCAGTTCTTC
TRBD2,18,.,TRBJ2-1,TRBV9,CASSVLAGGTSSYNEQFF,TGTGCCAGCAGCGTACTGGCGGGAGGGACGTCTTCCTACAATGAGCAGTTCTTC
.,19,.,TRBJ1-3,TRBV5-6,CASSWTADLLQSSGNTIYF,TGTGCCAGCAGCTGGACAGCCGACCTTCTACAGAGCTCTGGAAACACCATATATTTT
.,15,few,TRBJ1-1,TRBV23-1,CASRGRGRVNTEAFF,TGCGCCAGCAGGGGCAGGGGAAGGGTGAACACTGAAGCTTTCTTT
TRBD1,14,.,TRBJ1-1,TRBV6-6,CASRFWTGNFKAFF,TGTGCCAGCAGATTCTGGACAGGGAATTTTAAGGCTTTCTTT
.,11,.,TRBJ1-2,TRBV10-3,CAISLQESYTF,TGTGCCATCAGCCTACAGGAAAGCTACACCTTC
.,12,once,TRBJ2-3,TRBV28,CASTSVTDTQYF,TGTGCCAGCACCTCTGTCACAGATACGCAGTATTTT
TRBD1,14,once,TRBJ1-2,TRBV27,CASRPGQILYGYTF,TGTGCCAGCAGACCGGGACAGATTCTCTATGGCTACACCTTC
TRBD1,13,.,TRBJ1-2,TRBV13,CASSLGTGDGYTF,TGTGCCAGCAGCTTAGGGACAGGGGATGGCTACACCTTC
TRBD1,15,.,TRBJ1-5,TRBV15,CATSRSGQGRQPQHF,TGTGCCACCAGCAGATCGGGACAGGGGAGGCAGCCCCAGCATTTT
.,13,.,TRBJ2-5,TRBV23-1,CASSQCGAETQYF,TGCGCCAGCAGTCAATGTGGGGCGGAGACCCAGTACTTC